This TCR beta chain comes out of a study of CD4 T cells in relation to SARS-CoV-2 and coronaviruses. The protocol was immunoSEQ multiplex PCR, while the TCRdb copy is restricted to in-frame clones and leaves out a portion. Of approximately 50,000 clones in the sample, 92% were seen once. The CDR3 contains 17 residues. The junction had 4 bases not matched to a gene; V was cut back by 3 bases and J by 5 bases. Germline CDR1 is SGHTA and CDR2 is FQGNSA. Material: naive CD4+ T cells from PBMCs. As for subset: naive CD4+ T cells isolated by negative enrichment. The chain combines TRBV7-2 with TRBJ2-2; TRBD2 aligns across 15 bases. This TCR came from an adult with COVID-19. DNA of the CDR3: TGTGCCAGCAGCTTCGGACTAGCGGGAGGGTGGACCGGGGAGCTGTTTTTT. Translated, it gives CASSFGLAGGWTGELFF.